The 12 T cell receptor beta chains in this list originate from one sample, sequenced in a study of blood T cells in healthy people across ages. The authors ran a second PCR of 7 to 11 cycles using a sample-barcoded 5' primer and a J-beta primer mix. TCRdb re-called the 5' RACE reads with MiXCR, one entry per CDR3 protein. The table includes 630,000 or so distinct CDR3 sequences, less than 35% detected once. Material for sequencing was blood. The receptor set was obtained from an elderly woman in good health.

This clonotype was seen at least ten times. This sequence joins TRBV25-1 and TRBJ2-7, with TRBD2 as a possible D gene (7 bases). The CDR3 covers 16 residues. Germline V gene data show CDR1 as MGHDK and CDR2 as SYGVNS. V lost 5 bases to trimming and J lost 0 bases, with 17 bases between them. CDR3 bases: TGTGCCAGCAGTCCCTGGGGGGGCCACCTCTCCTACGAGCAGTACTTC. The encoded protein is CASSPWGGHLSYEQYF.

Regarding this clonotype: Since a much larger clone is just one base distant, this may be a read error. This chain uses TRBV12-3 or TRBV12-4 with TRBJ2-5, with D unresolved. The CDR3 is made up of 12 amino acids. This CDR3 is CANSLFLETQYF. The DNA of the CDR3 is TGTGCCAACAGTTTATTTTTAGAGACCCAGTACTTC.

The chain employs TRBV7-3 and TRBJ1-1; D unclear. The CDR3 is 16 residues long. Per germline, CDR1 SGHTA and CDR2 FQGTGA. V shed 0 bases and J shed 5 bases, with 16 bases lying between them. CDR3 residues: CASSLTPAIGGTEAFF. CDR3 DNA: TGTGCCAGCAGCTTAACGCCGGCGATAGGAGGAACTGAAGCTTTCTTT.

This clonotype was counted ten times or more. The chain joins TRBV20-1 to TRBJ1-5, with no clear D. The CDR3 contains 13 residues. V was pared by 6 bases and J by 0 bases, with 9 bases between. Germline V gene sequence: CDR1 DFQATT, CDR2 SNEGSKA (reference sequence). The CDR3 DNA reads as TGCAGTGCCCGCCGGGATAGCAATCAGCCCCAGCATTTT. This codes for CSARRDSNQPQHF.

This clonotype came up many times. The CDR3 region has the DNA TGCAGTGCTAACCGGGACGGTACCTACGAGCAGTACTTC. This translates into CSANRDGTYEQYF. The V call is TRBV20-1, the J call TRBJ2-7, with D tentatively TRBD1 or TRBD2 (5 bases each). The CDR3 runs to 13 residues. Germline V CDR1 and CDR2: DFQATT, SNEGSKA (reference sequence). The V and J ends lost 4 bases and 2 bases respectively, with 12 bases between them.

The chain couples TRBV6-6 to TRBJ2-1; 10 positions match TRBD1. Germline loops: CDR1 MNHNY, CDR2 SVGAGI (reference sequence). This CDR3 comprises 16 residues. The V and J ends lost 5 bases and 4 bases, in that order; junction bases with no gene match: 8. Written as DNA, the CDR3 is TGTGCCAGCAGTCCCCGCCGGGACAGGGGATACAATGAGCAGTTCTTC. Its translation is CASSPRRDRGYNEQFF.

Points on this clonotype: The junction departs from germline at one end; a sequencing error may be responsible. The chain uses TRBV20-1 and TRBJ2-6, with D tentatively TRBD2 (7 bases). Germline values: CDR1 DFQATT, CDR2 SNEGSKA (reference sequence). The CDR3 runs 14 residues. CDR3 sequence (DNA): TGCTGTGCTAGGGGGGGAGTGGGGGCCAACGTCCGGACTTTC. Its translation: CCARGGVGANVRTF.

The table lists this clonotype with a few counts. This rearrangement joins TRBV7-8 to TRBJ1-4; D may be TRBD1 (5 bases). Between the trimmed V and J ends, which lost 6 bases and 7 bases, there was a span of 12 bases. CDR1 and CDR2 from the germline V gene are SGHVS and FQNEAQ. The CDR3 has 13 residues. Here the CDR3 reads CASRSRVGEKLFF. The CDR3, as DNA: TGTGCCAGCAGGTCCAGGGTGGGTGAAAAACTGTTTTTT.

This clonotype has a count of ten or more. Just one base apart from a much larger clone, this may be a read error. J is TRBJ2-5 and V is TRBV4-1; no clear D. Trimming took off 4 bases at V and 11 bases at J, with 11 bases between the two ends. The germline CDR1 and CDR2 sequences are MGHRA and YSYEKL. The CDR3 has 11 amino acids. The CDR3 spells CASSLNNEQYF. The CDR3, as DNA: TGCGCCAGCAGCCTTAACAATGAGCAGTACTTC.

This clonotype was detected once. The V gene is TRBV12-3 or TRBV12-4, the J gene TRBJ1-2; the D gene is possibly TRBD1 (5 bases). The CDR3 sequence is 12 residues long. Trimming removed 3 bases from V and 6 bases from J, with 8 bases in between. For the CDR3, the DNA is TGTGCCAGCAGTTTCGTGGGGGATGGCTACACCTTC. It yields the protein CASSFVGDGYTF.

The chain employs TRBV19 and TRBJ1-1; maybe TRBD1 (5 bases). This CDR3 comprises 13 residues. Trimming removed 7 bases at V and 10 bases at J, with 19 bases between. Germline-derived CDR1 and CDR2 are LNHDA and SQIVND (reference sequence). CDR3 amino acids: CASTTRPGIGAFF. The DNA of the CDR3 is TGTGCCAGTACCACCCGGCCAGGGATTGGAGCTTTCTTT.

In its sample, this clonotype was seen many times. The V gene is TRBV10-3, the J gene TRBJ2-7, with D perhaps matching TRBD1 (6 bases). The V and J ends lost 10 bases and 6 bases respectively, with 13 bases between them. Germline CDR1 and CDR2: ENHRY and SYGVKD. This CDR3 contains 11 residues. The CDR3 DNA follows: TGTGCCACCGCCGGGACAAGCGAGCAGTACTTC. Encoded protein: CATAGTSEQYF.